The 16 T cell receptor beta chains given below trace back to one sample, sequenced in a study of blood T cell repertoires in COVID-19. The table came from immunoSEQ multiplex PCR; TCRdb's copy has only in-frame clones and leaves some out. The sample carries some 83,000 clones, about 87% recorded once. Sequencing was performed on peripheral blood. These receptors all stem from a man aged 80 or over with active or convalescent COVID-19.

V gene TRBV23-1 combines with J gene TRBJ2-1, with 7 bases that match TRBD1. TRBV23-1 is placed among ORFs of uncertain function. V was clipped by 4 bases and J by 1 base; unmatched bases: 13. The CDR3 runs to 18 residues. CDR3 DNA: TGCGCCAGCAGTCGAGAGGCTCGAGACAGGGTTTCCTACAATGAGCAGTTCTTC. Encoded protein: CASSREARDRVSYNEQFF.

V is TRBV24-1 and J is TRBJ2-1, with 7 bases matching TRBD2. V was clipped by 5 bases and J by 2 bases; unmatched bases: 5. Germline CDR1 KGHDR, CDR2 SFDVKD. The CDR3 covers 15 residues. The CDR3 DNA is TGTGCCACCAGTGCACCGAGCGGGACCTACAATGAGCAGTTCTTC. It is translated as CATSAPSGTYNEQFF.

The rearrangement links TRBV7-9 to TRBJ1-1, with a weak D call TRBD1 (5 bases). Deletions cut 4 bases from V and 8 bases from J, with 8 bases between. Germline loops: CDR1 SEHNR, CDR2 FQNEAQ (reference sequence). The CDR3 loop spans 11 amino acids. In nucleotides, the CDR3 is TGTGCCAGCAGCTCAGGGTTCGAAGCTTTCTTT. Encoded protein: CASSSGFEAFF.

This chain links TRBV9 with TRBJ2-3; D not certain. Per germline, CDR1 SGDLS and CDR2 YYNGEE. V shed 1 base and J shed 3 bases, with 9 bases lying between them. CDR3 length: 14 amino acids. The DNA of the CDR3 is TGTGCCAGCAGCGTATATCCGGAGACAGATACGCAGTATTTT. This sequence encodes CASSVYPETDTQYF.

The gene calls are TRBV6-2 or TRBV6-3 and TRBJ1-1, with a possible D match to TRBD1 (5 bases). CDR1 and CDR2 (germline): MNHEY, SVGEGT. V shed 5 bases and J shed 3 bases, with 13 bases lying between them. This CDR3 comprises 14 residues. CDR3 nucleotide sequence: TGTGCCAGCAGTCCCCGGGGGGTGTACACTGAAGCTTTCTTT. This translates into CASSPRGVYTEAFF.

The CDR3 loop reads CASSPGQGAGQPQHF. The CDR3 nucleotides are TGTGCCAGTAGTCCTGGACAGGGGGCTGGTCAGCCCCAGCATTTT. The V call is TRBV19, the J call TRBJ1-5; 11 bases fit TRBD1. Germline assignment: CDR1 LNHDA and CDR2 SQIVND (reference sequence). J was trimmed by 6 bases and V by 5 bases; bases with no gene match: 6. CDR3 length: 15 residues.

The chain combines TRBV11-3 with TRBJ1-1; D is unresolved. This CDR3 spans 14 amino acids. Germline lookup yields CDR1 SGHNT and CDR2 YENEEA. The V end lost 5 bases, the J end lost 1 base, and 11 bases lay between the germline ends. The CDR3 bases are TGTGCCAGCAGCCTGGCGGGCAGGAACACTGAAGCTTTCTTT. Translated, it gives CASSLAGRNTEAFF. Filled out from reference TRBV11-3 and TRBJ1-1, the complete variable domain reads EAGVVQSPRYKIIEKKQPVAFWCNPISGHNTLYWYLQNLGQGPELLIRYENEEAVDDSQLPKDRFSAERLKGVDSTLKIQPAELGDSAVYLCASSLAGRNTEAFFGQGTRLTVV.

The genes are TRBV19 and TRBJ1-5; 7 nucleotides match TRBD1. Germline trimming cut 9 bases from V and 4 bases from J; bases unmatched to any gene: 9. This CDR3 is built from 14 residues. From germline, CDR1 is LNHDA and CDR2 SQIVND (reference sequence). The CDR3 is CASNRRDRNQPQHF. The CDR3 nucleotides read TGTGCCAGCAACCGCCGGGACAGAAATCAGCCCCAGCATTTT.

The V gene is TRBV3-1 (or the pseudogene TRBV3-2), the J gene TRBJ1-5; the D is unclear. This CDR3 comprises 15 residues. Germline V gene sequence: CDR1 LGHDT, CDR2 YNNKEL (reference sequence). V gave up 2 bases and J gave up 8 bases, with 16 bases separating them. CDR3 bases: TGTGCCAGCAGCCAAAACACCCTCTCCACTAAGCCCCAGCATTTT. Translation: CASSQNTLSTKPQHF.

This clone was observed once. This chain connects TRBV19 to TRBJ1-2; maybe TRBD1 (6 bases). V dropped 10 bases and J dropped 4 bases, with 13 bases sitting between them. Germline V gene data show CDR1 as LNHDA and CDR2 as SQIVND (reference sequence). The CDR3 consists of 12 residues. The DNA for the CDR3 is TGTGCCACAAGACAGGCATCCTATGGCTACACCTTC. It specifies CATRQASYGYTF.

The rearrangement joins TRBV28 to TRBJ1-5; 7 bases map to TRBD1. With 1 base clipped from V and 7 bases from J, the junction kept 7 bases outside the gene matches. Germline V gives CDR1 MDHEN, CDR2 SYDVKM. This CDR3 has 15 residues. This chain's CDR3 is CASSLFDRVGQPQHF. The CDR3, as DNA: TGTGCCAGCAGTTTATTCGACAGGGTAGGGCAGCCCCAGCATTTT.

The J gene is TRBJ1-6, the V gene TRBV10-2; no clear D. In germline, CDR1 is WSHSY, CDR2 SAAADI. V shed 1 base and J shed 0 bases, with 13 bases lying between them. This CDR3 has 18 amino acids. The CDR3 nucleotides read TGCGCCAGCAGTGAGTTTGTAGACCTAGCCTCCTATAATTCACCCCTCCACTTT. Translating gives CASSEFVDLASYNSPLHF.

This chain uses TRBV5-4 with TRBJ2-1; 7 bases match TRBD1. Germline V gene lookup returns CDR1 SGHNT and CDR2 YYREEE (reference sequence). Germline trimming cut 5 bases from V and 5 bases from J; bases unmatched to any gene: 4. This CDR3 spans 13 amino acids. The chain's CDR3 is CASSRDSHNEQFF. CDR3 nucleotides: TGTGCCAGCAGTCGGGACAGCCACAATGAGCAGTTCTTC.

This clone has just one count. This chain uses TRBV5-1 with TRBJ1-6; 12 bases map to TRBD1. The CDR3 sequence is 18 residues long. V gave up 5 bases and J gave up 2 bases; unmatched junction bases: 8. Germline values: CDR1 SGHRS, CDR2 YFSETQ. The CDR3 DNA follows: TGCGCCAGCAGGAAGGGACAGGGGGCTACCCCCTATAATTCACCCCTCCACTTT. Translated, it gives CASRKGQGATPYNSPLHF.

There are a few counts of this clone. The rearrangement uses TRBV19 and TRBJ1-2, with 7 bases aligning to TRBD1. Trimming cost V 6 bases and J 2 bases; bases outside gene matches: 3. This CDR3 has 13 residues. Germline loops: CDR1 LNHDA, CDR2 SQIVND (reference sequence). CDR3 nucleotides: TGTGCCAGTAGAGGGACAGACAACTATGGCTACACCTTC. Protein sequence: CASRGTDNYGYTF.

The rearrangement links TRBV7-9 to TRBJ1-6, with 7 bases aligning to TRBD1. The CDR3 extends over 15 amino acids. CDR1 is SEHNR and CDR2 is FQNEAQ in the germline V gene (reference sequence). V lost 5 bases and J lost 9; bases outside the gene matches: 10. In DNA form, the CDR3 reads TGTGCCAGCAGCCGCCAGACAGGGATACTTTCACCCCTCCACTTT. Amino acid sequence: CASSRQTGILSPLHF.